The 14 T cell receptor beta chains reported below all come from one sample, sequenced in a study of Ad26.COV2.S vaccination and SARS-CoV-2 variants. Sequenced by immunoSEQ multiplex PCR; TCRdb stores in-frame clones only, minus some. The sample lists around 400,000 clones, approximately 92% occurring once. Treatment indicated: approximately 18 received Ad26.COV2.S at low or high dose, single or two shots; about 5 received placebo; per-sample allocation not given. Day 63 following the first vaccine or placebo injection was when the samples were taken. This sample comprised peripheral blood, obtained in a trial of Ad26.COV2.S vaccine versus placebo. The receptors were gathered from a person between 18 and 60 years old who received the Ad26.COV2.S COVID-19 vaccine or a placebo.

This clone has a single count. The chain is built from TRBV29-1 and TRBJ2-1; the match to TRBD2 covers 8 bases. The length of the CDR3 is 13 residues. V lost 7 bases, J lost 7 bases, and 9 bases stayed unmatched. Germline CDR1 is SQVTM and CDR2 is ANQGSEA. CDR3 DNA: TGCAGCGCTGTACCCGGGACTAGTAATGAGCAGTTCTTC. It is translated as CSAVPGTSNEQFF.

The chain has TRBV15 and TRBJ1-1; TRBD1 is a possible D gene (6 bases). V was clipped by 0 bases and J by 0 bases, with 23 bases between them. Germline values: CDR1 LNHNV, CDR2 YYDKDF (reference sequence). CDR3 length: 20 amino acids. CDR3 sequence reads: CATSRDVGHRERPMNTEAFF. The CDR3 DNA reads TGTGCCACCAGCAGAGATGTTGGGCACAGGGAACGGCCAATGAACACTGAAGCTTTCTTT.

The rearrangement uses TRBV27 and TRBJ1-2, with a tentative D call TRBD1 (6 bases). The CDR3 has 15 residues. V was cut by 2 bases and J by 0 bases, with 10 bases left in between. Germline values: CDR1 MNHEY, CDR2 SMNVEV (reference sequence). The DNA for the CDR3 is TGTGCCAGCAGTTTACTGGGACACCCTAACTATGGCTACACCTTC. Its protein is CASSLLGHPNYGYTF.

This chain uses TRBV5-6 with TRBJ2-2; D gene uncertain. V gave up 1 base and J gave up 7 bases, with 5 bases separating them. The V gene's germline CDR1 is SGHDT and CDR2 YYEEEE. The CDR3 loop spans 12 amino acids. The CDR3 DNA sequence: TGTGCCAGCAGCTTGCGGGTCGGGGAGCTGTTTTTT. Protein sequence: CASSLRVGELFF. Using reference TRBV5-6 and TRBJ2-2 for the parts outside the CDR3, the full variable domain is DAGVTQSPTHLIKTRGQQVTLRCSPKSGHDTVSWYQQALGQGPQFIFQYYEEEERQRGNFPDRFSGHQFPNYSSELNVNALLLGDSALYLCASSLRVGELFFGEGSRLTVL.

The J gene is TRBJ2-5, the V gene TRBV5-4, with D tentatively TRBD1 or TRBD2 (5 bases each). The CDR3 has 14 residues. Germline V gene lookup returns CDR1 SGHNT and CDR2 YYREEE (reference sequence). V was shortened by 0 bases and J by 5 bases, with 11 bases between the two germline ends. CDR3 in amino acids: CASSLVGPPETQYF. DNA for the CDR3: TGTGCCAGCAGCTTGGTGGGACCGCCGGAGACCCAGTACTTC.

The genes are TRBV20-1 and TRBJ1-5, with a possible D match to TRBD1 (6 bases). CDR1 and CDR2 from the germline V gene are DFQATT and SNEGSKA (reference sequence). CDR3 length: 14 amino acids. Trimming took 3 bases from V and 6 from J, leaving 15 bases between them. CDR3 DNA sequence: TGCAGTGCTAGTATCGTTACAGGGAGTCAGCCCCAGCATTTT. Residues: CSASIVTGSQPQHF.

This clone was picked up one time. The J gene is TRBJ1-6, the V gene TRBV2, with D possibly TRBD1 on 6 matching bases. Per germline, CDR1 SNHLY and CDR2 FYNNEI. V was clipped by 3 bases and J by 4 bases, with 10 bases between them. This CDR3 comprises 15 residues. CDR3 sequence: CASSDQGHYNSPLHF. Here the CDR3 DNA reads TGTGCCAGCAGTGATCAGGGGCATTATAATTCACCCCTCCACTTT.

This clone was observed a few times. The chain has TRBV19 and TRBJ1-1; 8 positions agree with TRBD1. Looked up from germline, CDR1 is LNHDA and CDR2 is SQIVND (reference sequence). The CDR3 covers 15 residues. Trimming removed 10 bases from V and 5 bases from J; junction bases left unmatched: 15. This chain's CDR3 is CATNPQTGGFTEAFF. The CDR3 DNA sequence: TGTGCCACCAATCCACAAACAGGGGGTTTTACTGAAGCTTTCTTT.

The chain employs TRBV12-3 or TRBV12-4 and TRBJ2-1; 8 nucleotides match TRBD1. V gave up 5 bases and J gave up 8 bases; unmatched junction bases: 5. This CDR3 has 13 amino acids. CDR3 in amino acids: CASSADRGHEQFF. The DNA of the CDR3 is TGTGCCAGCAGTGCTGACAGGGGCCATGAGCAGTTCTTC.

The J gene is TRBJ1-6, the V gene TRBV6-2 or TRBV6-3; 10 bases fit TRBD1. CDR1 is MNHEY and CDR2 is SVGEGT in the germline V gene. This CDR3 is built from 17 residues. The V segment lost 5 bases and the J segment 7 bases; nucleotides outside the gene matches: 11. CDR3 DNA sequence: TGTGCCAGCAGTGCCACCGGGACAGGGGCTTTAAATTCACCCCTCCACTTT. This gives the protein CASSATGTGALNSPLHF.

The V and J genes are TRBV19 and TRBJ1-4, with 9 nucleotides matching TRBD1. The CDR3 length is 18 residues. Trimming removed 5 bases from V and 0 bases from J; junction bases left unmatched: 10. CDR1 and CDR2 from the germline V gene are LNHDA and SQIVND (reference sequence). The CDR3 nucleotides are TGTGCCAGTAGTTCTCCCGACAGGGGGAGCGCAACTAATGAAAAACTGTTTTTT. Its translation is CASSSPDRGSATNEKLFF.

This chain joins TRBV27 and TRBJ1-5; D is unclear. Germline values: CDR1 MNHEY, CDR2 SMNVEV (reference sequence). The CDR3 is made up of 15 amino acids. V lost 2 bases to trimming and J lost 0 bases, with 8 bases between them. CDR3 residues: CASSLVPFSNQPQHF. The CDR3 DNA reads TGTGCCAGCAGTTTAGTGCCTTTTAGCAATCAGCCCCAGCATTTT.

The chain carries TRBV27 and TRBJ2-1, with D unresolved. The V end was cut by 2 bases, the J end by 0 bases, with 11 bases between. There are 16 residues in the CDR3. Germline CDR1 reads MNHEY; CDR2 reads SMNVEV (reference sequence). The CDR3 region is CASSLKAPSSYNEQFF. DNA for the CDR3: TGTGCCAGCAGTTTAAAAGCGCCGAGCTCCTACAATGAGCAGTTCTTC.

The genes are TRBV20-1 and TRBJ2-1; D is unclear. Germline V gives CDR1 DFQATT, CDR2 SNEGSKA (reference sequence). Trimming took 3 bases from V and 6 from J, leaving 12 bases between them. The CDR3 length is 13 residues. CDR3 sequence reads: CSASLPTSNEQFF. The DNA for the CDR3 is TGCAGTGCTAGTTTGCCAACAAGCAATGAGCAGTTCTTC.